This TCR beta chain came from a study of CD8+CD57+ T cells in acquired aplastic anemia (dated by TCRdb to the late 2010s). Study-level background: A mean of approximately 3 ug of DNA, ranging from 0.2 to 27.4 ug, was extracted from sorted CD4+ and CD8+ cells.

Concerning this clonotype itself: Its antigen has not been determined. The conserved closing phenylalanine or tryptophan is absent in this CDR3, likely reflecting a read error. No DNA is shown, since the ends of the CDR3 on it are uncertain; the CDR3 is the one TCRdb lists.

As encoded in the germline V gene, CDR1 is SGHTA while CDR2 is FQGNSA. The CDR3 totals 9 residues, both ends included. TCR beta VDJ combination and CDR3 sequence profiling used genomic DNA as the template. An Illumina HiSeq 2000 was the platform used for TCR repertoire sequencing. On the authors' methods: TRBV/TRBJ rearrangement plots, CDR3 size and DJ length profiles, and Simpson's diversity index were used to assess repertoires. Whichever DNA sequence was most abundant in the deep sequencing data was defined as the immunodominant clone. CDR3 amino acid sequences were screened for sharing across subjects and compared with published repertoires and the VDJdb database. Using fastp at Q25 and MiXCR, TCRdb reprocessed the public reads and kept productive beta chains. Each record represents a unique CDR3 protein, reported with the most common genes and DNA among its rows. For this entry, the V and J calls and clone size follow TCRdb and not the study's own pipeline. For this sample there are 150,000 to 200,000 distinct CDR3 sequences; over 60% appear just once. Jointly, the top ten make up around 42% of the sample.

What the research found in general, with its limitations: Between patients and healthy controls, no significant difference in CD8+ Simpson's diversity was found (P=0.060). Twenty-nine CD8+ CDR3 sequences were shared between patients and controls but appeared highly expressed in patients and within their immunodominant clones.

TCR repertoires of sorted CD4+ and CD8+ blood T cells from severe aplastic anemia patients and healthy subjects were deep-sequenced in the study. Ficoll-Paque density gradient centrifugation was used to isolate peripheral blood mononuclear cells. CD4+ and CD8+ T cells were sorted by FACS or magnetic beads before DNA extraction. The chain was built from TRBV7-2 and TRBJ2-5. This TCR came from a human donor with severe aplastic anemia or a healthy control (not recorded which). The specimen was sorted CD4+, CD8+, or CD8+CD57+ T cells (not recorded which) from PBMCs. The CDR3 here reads CASSLVVVV.